The present T cell receptor (beta chain) was sequenced within a study of PD-L1 blockade in urothelial cancer. On the study more broadly: In terms of prior chemotherapy, patients had received 0 to 3 regimens.

Time point given: pretreatment peripheral blood. Repertoires were generated with immunoSEQ multiplex PCR, while TCRdb's copy carries only in-frame clones and drops some. The data show 100,000 to 150,000 clones, around 85% seen once. V shed 5 bases and J shed 11 bases, with 11 bases lying between them. CDR1 and CDR2 from the germline V gene are SGHTA and FQGNSA. The CDR3 has 11 residues. With regard to this clone: Its specificity is unknown.

Findings and caveats of the study: Improved survival was predicted by pretreatment blood TCR clonality below the median. Greater 3-week expansion of tumor-associated blood clones was recorded for durable-benefit patients.

V is TRBV7-2 and J is TRBJ2-3, with a weak D call TRBD1 (5 bases). The receptor comes from a middle-aged man with urothelial cancer. This sample comprised PBMCs, obtained around atezolizumab (anti-PD-L1) treatment. The CDR3 is CASSPQGRQYF. The DNA for the CDR3 is TGTGCCAGCAGCCCCCAGGGTAGGCAGTATTTT.